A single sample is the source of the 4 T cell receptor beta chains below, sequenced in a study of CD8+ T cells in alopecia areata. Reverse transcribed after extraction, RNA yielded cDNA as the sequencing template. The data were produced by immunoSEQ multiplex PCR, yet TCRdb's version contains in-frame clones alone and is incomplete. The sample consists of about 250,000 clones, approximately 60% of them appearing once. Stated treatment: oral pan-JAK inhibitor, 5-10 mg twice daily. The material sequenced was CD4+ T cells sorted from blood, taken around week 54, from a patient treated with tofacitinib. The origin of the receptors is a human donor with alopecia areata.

CDR3 protein: CASSTRTGGWGGYTF. The CDR3, as DNA: TGTGCCAGCAGCACCCGTACAGGGGGTTGGGGTGGCTACACCTTC. The chain has TRBV6-5 and TRBJ1-2; TRBD1 agrees at 8 bases. Germline V gives CDR1 MNHEY, CDR2 SVGAGI. This CDR3 has 15 residues. With V trimmed by 6 bases and J by 7 bases, 13 bases remained unmatched.

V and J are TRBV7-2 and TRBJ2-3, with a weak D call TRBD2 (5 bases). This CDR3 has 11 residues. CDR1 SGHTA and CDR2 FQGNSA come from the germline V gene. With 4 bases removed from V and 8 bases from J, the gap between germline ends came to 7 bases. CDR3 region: CASSSSFTQYF. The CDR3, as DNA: TGTGCCAGCAGCTCTAGCTTTACGCAGTATTTT.

CDR3 coding DNA: TGCAGCGCTCGAAACAACGAGCAGTACTTC. It translates to CSARNNEQYF. The genes are TRBV29-1 and TRBJ2-7; no definite D call. The germline gives CDR1 SQVTM, CDR2 ANQGSEA. This CDR3 is built from 10 residues. Trimming took 7 bases from V and 5 from J, leaving 9 bases between them.

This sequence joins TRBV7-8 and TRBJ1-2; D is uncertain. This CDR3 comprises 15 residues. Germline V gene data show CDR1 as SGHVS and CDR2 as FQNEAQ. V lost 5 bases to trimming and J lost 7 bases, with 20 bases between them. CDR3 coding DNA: TGTGCCAGCAGCCTCCTAACGGGCGGTCTCTTTGGCTACACCTTC. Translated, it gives CASSLLTGGLFGYTF. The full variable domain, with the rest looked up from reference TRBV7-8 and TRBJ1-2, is GAGVSQSPRYKVAKRGQDVALRCDPISGHVSLFWYQQALGQGPEFLTYFQNEAQLDKSGLPSDRFFAERPEGSVSTLKIQRTQQEDSAVYLCASSLLTGGLFGYTFGSGTRLTVV.